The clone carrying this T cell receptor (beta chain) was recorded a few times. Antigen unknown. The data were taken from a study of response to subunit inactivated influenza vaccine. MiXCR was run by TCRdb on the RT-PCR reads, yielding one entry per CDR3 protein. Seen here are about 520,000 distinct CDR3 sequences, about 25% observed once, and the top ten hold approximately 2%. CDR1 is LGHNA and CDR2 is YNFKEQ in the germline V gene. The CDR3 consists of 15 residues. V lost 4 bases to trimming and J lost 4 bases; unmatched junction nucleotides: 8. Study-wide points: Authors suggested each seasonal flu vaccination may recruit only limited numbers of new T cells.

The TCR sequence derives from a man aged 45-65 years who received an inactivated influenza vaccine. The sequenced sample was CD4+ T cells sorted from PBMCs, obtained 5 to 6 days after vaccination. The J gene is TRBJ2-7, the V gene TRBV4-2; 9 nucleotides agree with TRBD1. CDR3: CASSPVQGAGYEQYF. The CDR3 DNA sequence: TGTGCCAGCAGCCCGGTACAGGGGGCGGGTTACGAGCAGTACTTC.